Each of the 29 T cell receptor beta chains below was sequenced from the same sample in a study of cytomegalovirus exposure and HLA in healthy donors. The PCR employed 60 Vbeta primers together with 13 Jbeta primers. The repertoire was sequenced with immunoSEQ multiplex PCR; TCRdb's copy has only in-frame clones and lacks some. The table has 200,000 to 250,000 clones, approximately 70% seen once. The sequenced sample was PBMCs. All receptors come from a man in his forties in good health and CMV-seropositive.

J is TRBJ2-3 and V is TRBV9, with 10 nucleotides matching TRBD2. Germline CDR1 SGDLS, CDR2 YYNGEE. The CDR3 is 15 residues long. V gave up 4 bases and J gave up 2 bases; unmatched junction bases: 4. The CDR3 DNA follows: TGTGCCAGCAGCCAGGGACTAGCGAACACAGATACGCAGTATTTT. The encoded protein is CASSQGLANTDTQYF.

This sequence joins TRBV5-4 and TRBJ1-6; D possibly corresponds to TRBD1 (5 bases). Germline V gene data show CDR1 as SGHNT and CDR2 as YYREEE (reference sequence). V gave up 4 bases and J gave up 13 bases, with 15 bases separating them. The CDR3 is 13 residues long. The CDR3 sequence is CASSPGQGLPLHF. DNA of the CDR3: TGTGCCAGCAGCCCCGGCCAGGGACTGCCCCTCCACTTT.

The rearrangement links TRBV7-9 to TRBJ1-2, with 9 nucleotides matching TRBD1. The CDR3 totals 15 residues. Germline V gene data show CDR1 as SEHNR and CDR2 as FQNEAQ (reference sequence). V lost 4 bases to trimming and J lost 4 bases; unmatched junction nucleotides: 7. This CDR3 is CASSSGTGQTYGYTF. The CDR3 region has the DNA TGTGCCAGCAGCTCCGGGACAGGGCAAACCTATGGCTACACCTTC.

V usage is TRBV5-8 and J usage is TRBJ2-7, with D tentatively TRBD2 (7 bases). The CDR3 has 18 amino acids. V was trimmed by 0 bases and J by 2 bases, leaving 21 bases between them. CDR1 is SGHTS, CDR2 YDEGEE, per germline. Here the CDR3 reads CASSLELGGAGGAYEQYF. The CDR3 region has the DNA TGTGCCAGCAGCTTGGAGTTGGGGGGGGCCGGGGGAGCCTACGAGCAGTACTTC.

The V and J genes are TRBV5-6 and TRBJ2-2; TRBD1 matches 8 bases. The CDR3 has 17 amino acids. CDR1 is SGHDT and CDR2 is YYEEEE in the germline V gene. The V gene end was trimmed by 1 base and the J gene end by 7 bases; junction bases not matched to a gene: 12. CDR3 DNA sequence: TGTGCCAGCAGCTTGTGGACAGGGCAAATTAGAGGCGGGGAGCTGTTTTTT. Its translation: CASSLWTGQIRGGELFF.

This clone showed up just a few times. The rearrangement links TRBV28 to TRBJ2-3; D perhaps matches TRBD1 (5 bases). The germline gives CDR1 MDHEN, CDR2 SYDVKM. The ends were cut back, 3 bases at V and 0 bases at J, with 10 bases in the middle. CDR3 length: 15 residues. This chain's CDR3 is CASSFIRESTDTQYF. The CDR3 nucleotides are TGTGCCAGCAGTTTTATCAGGGAAAGCACAGATACGCAGTATTTT.

This clone was found once. This sequence joins TRBV15 and TRBJ1-4; unclear D gene. The germline CDR1 and CDR2 sequences are LNHNV and YYDKDF (reference sequence). This CDR3 has 15 amino acids. Trimming took 3 bases from V and 8 from J, leaving 16 bases between them. CDR3 region: CATSRETSLWEKLFF. In nucleotides, the CDR3 is TGTGCCACCAGCAGGGAGACTTCATTGTGGGAAAAACTGTTTTTT.

This chain connects TRBV28 to TRBJ1-2, with D uncertain. The CDR3 has 13 amino acids. The germline V gene has CDR1 MDHEN and CDR2 SYDVKM. The germline V and J ends were trimmed by 5 bases and 8 bases, with 15 bases remaining between them. CDR3 amino acids: CASSTEVLRGYTF. DNA of the CDR3: TGTGCCAGCAGTACCGAGGTCTTGAGGGGCTACACCTTC.

The chain combines TRBV9 with TRBJ2-1; TRBD2 matches 11 bases. The CDR3 has 15 residues. CDR1 is SGDLS and CDR2 is YYNGEE in the germline V gene. J lost 4 bases, V lost 5 bases, and 5 bases had no gene match. In DNA, the CDR3 is TGTGCCAGCAGGCCTAGCGGGGGGAGGTACAATGAGCAGTTCTTC. Its translation is CASRPSGGRYNEQFF.

This chain uses TRBV27 with TRBJ2-7; TRBD1 is a possible D gene (5 bases). From germline, CDR1 is MNHEY and CDR2 SMNVEV (reference sequence). Trimming cost V 6 bases and J 4 bases, with 16 bases left between them. This CDR3 has 14 residues. This CDR3 is CASRPRGLRYEQYF. In DNA form, the CDR3 reads TGTGCCAGCAGACCTAGGGGTTTGCGGTACGAGCAGTACTTC.

This clone occurred once. CDR3 sequence (DNA): TGTGCCAGCAGTTACAGCTCCAGGGGGCGTAACAATGAGCAGTTCTTC. Translated: CASSYSSRGRNNEQFF. The gene calls are TRBV6-5 and TRBJ2-1, with 8 bases fitting TRBD1. The CDR3 is made up of 16 amino acids. J was trimmed by 5 bases and V by 2 bases; bases with no gene match: 8. The V gene's germline CDR1 is MNHEY and CDR2 SVGAGI.

Comment on this clone: Given the absence of the conserved phenylalanine or tryptophan at the CDR3 end, a read error is likely. This sequence joins TRBV6-1 and TRBJ1-3, with 9 bases identical to TRBD1. The CDR3 runs 18 residues. CDR1 and CDR2 from the germline V gene are MNHNS and SASEGT. The junction had 7 bases not matched to a gene; V was cut back by 0 bases and J by 1 base. CDR3 sequence (DNA): TGTGCCAGCAGTGAAGCGGTTGGGACAGGGAGTTCTGGAAACACCATATATCTT. It is translated as CASSEAVGTGSSGNTIYL.

This clone occurred a few times. This chain connects TRBV5-1 to TRBJ2-2; possible D gene TRBD1, 6 bases. CDR1 and CDR2 (germline): SGHRS, YFSETQ. V was trimmed by 0 bases and J by 1 base, leaving 13 bases between them. The CDR3 is made up of 17 amino acids. The CDR3, as DNA: TGCGCCAGCAGCTTGGTGCCGGGACACTTGAACACCGGGGAGCTGTTTTTT. Protein sequence: CASSLVPGHLNTGELFF.

The rearrangement uses TRBV5-6 and TRBJ2-7, with D possibly TRBD2 on 6 matching bases. V lost 4 bases and J lost 6, with 17 bases in between. Germline values: CDR1 SGHDT, CDR2 YYEEEE. The CDR3 is 14 amino acids. CDR3 sequence reads: CASSLSGVWREQYF. The CDR3 DNA sequence: TGTGCCAGCAGCCTATCGGGGGTGTGGCGCGAGCAGTACTTC.

The chain joins TRBV6-1 to TRBJ2-5, with a possible D match to TRBD2 (6 bases). With the DNA end fitting TRBJ2-7 better, the J assignment may be wrong. Looked up from germline, CDR1 is MNHNS and CDR2 is SASEGT. CDR3 size: 16 residues. For the CDR3, the DNA is TGTGCCAGCCTTGAAGGGGCCTCGGCCGCGGGGCCCGAGCAGTACTTC. This gives the protein CASLEGASAAGPEQYF.

This clone was seen just once. V usage is TRBV7-9 and J usage is TRBJ1-1; possible D gene TRBD1, 6 bases. This CDR3 is 11 amino acids long. Germline CDR1 and CDR2: SEHNR and FQNEAQ (reference sequence). The germline V and J ends were trimmed by 5 bases and 7 bases, with 8 bases remaining between them. CDR3 DNA: TGTGCCAGCAGCCGAGGGGGTGAAGCTTTCTTT. It codes for CASSRGGEAFF. Together with reference TRBV7-9 and TRBJ1-1, the CDR3 gives the full variable domain: DTGVSQNPRHKITKRGQNVTFRCDPISEHNRLYWYRQTLGQGPEFLTYFQNEAQLEKSRLLSDRFSAERPKGSFSTLEIQRTEQGDSAMYLCASSRGGEAFFGQGTRLTVV.

This clone was seen more than once but under ten times. The chain has TRBV7-2 and TRBJ2-1; 7 positions match TRBD2. Losses at the gene ends were 7 bases for V and 9 bases for J; bases not matched to a gene: 15. The germline V gene encodes CDR1 SGHTA and CDR2 FQGNSA. The CDR3 loop spans 15 amino acids. CDR3 coding DNA: TGTGCCAGCATCCCCGGGAGGACTATCGTCGGTGAGCAGTTCTTC. This translates into CASIPGRTIVGEQFF.

This chain links TRBV6-1 with TRBJ2-7; D uncertain. The CDR3 is 18 residues long. Germline V CDR1 and CDR2: MNHNS, SASEGT. The V end was cut by 2 bases, the J end by 4 bases, with 24 bases between. DNA for the CDR3: TGTGCCAGCAGTGAACCCCCGTGGGCTTTTAGGCAAGGATACGAGCAGTACTTC. It yields the protein CASSEPPWAFRQGYEQYF.

In its sample, this clone was seen a few times. V is TRBV29-1 and J is TRBJ2-5; 8 positions agree with TRBD1. In germline, CDR1 is SQVTM, CDR2 ANQGSEA. The CDR3 is 13 amino acids. Trimming at V came to 7 bases and at J to 4 bases, leaving 8 bases not matched to a gene. The CDR3 DNA sequence: TGCAGCGGAAGACAGGGGAGTCGAGAGACCCAGTACTTC. Residues: CSGRQGSRETQYF.

The rearrangement uses TRBV6-5 and TRBJ1-2; D possibly corresponds to TRBD1 (5 bases). CDR1 and CDR2 (germline): MNHEY, SVGAGI. CDR3 length: 15 amino acids. Deletions cut 8 bases from V and 0 bases from J, with 16 bases between. CDR3 residues: CASRTRTGPNYGYTF. The CDR3 DNA sequence: TGTGCCAGCCGCACTCGTACAGGACCTAACTATGGCTACACCTTC.

The chain recombines TRBV5-6 with TRBJ2-5; D is unresolved. V lost 0 bases to trimming and J lost 2 bases, with 8 bases between them. The CDR3 contains 14 residues. CDR1 is SGHDT, CDR2 YYEEEE, per germline. This chain's CDR3 is CASSLALLQETQYF. The CDR3 DNA follows: TGTGCCAGCAGCTTGGCCCTCCTTCAAGAGACCCAGTACTTC.

This clone was seen only a few times. J is TRBJ2-3 and V is TRBV7-3; D is possibly TRBD2 (5 bases). CDR1 SGHTA and CDR2 FQGTGA come from the germline V gene. The CDR3 is 11 amino acids. V shed 5 bases and J shed 5 bases, with 5 bases lying between them. CDR3: CASSRGDTQYF. In nucleotides, the CDR3 is TGTGCCAGCAGCCGGGGAGATACGCAGTATTTT.

In this sample, this clone turned up once. The V gene is TRBV10-3, the J gene TRBJ1-2, with 12 bases aligning to TRBD1. Germline V gene sequence: CDR1 ENHRY, CDR2 SYGVKD. The CDR3 is made up of 13 amino acids. Germline trimming cut 10 bases from V and 8 bases from J; bases unmatched to any gene: 8. CDR3 loop: CATQGQGAGGYTF. DNA for the CDR3: TGTGCCACCCAGGGACAGGGGGCGGGCGGCTACACCTTC.

This chain uses TRBV7-8 with TRBJ2-1; the match to TRBD2 covers 15 bases. There are 17 residues in the CDR3. Per germline, CDR1 SGHVS and CDR2 FQNEAQ. Unmatched junction bases numbered 8, after V lost 1 base and J lost 10 bases. DNA for the CDR3: TGTGCCAGCAGCTTAGTTGGGACTAGCGGGGGGCAAGGGGAGCAGTTCTTC. Translation: CASSLVGTSGGQGEQFF.

The V call is TRBV20-1, the J call TRBJ2-7; D call uncertain. CDR3 length: 11 residues. Germline V gives CDR1 DFQATT, CDR2 SNEGSKA (reference sequence). V lost 6 bases, J lost 4 bases, and 10 bases lay in between. The CDR3 DNA reads TGCAGTGCCATCGACTGGTACGAGCAGTACTTC. Its protein is CSAIDWYEQYF.

This clone was counted a few times. The chain combines TRBV9 with TRBJ1-2; tentative D call: TRBD1 (5 bases). V dropped 0 bases and J dropped 4 bases, with 13 bases sitting between them. Germline V CDR1 and CDR2: SGDLS, YYNGEE. This CDR3 has 15 residues. The CDR3 DNA follows: TGTGCCAGCAGCGTAGGGACTGGGGGGAGCTATGGCTACACCTTC. Translating gives CASSVGTGGSYGYTF.

V usage is TRBV5-1 and J usage is TRBJ2-1, with a possible D match to TRBD1 (6 bases). Deletions cut 0 bases from V and 10 bases from J, with 8 bases between. The CDR3 is 12 amino acids. Germline-derived CDR1 and CDR2 are SGHRS and YFSETQ. The CDR3 sequence is CASSLDREEQFF. The CDR3 nucleotides are TGCGCCAGCAGCTTGGACAGGGAGGAGCAGTTCTTC. Supplemented by reference TRBV5-1 and TRBJ2-1, the full variable domain reads KAGVTQTPRYLIKTRGQQVTLSCSPISGHRSVSWYQQTPGQGLQFLFEYFSETQRNKGNFPGRFSGRQFSNSRSEMNVSTLELGDSALYLCASSLDREEQFFGPGTRLTVL.

The chain employs TRBV7-2 and TRBJ1-5, with D maybe TRBD1 (5 bases). Germline loops: CDR1 SGHTA, CDR2 FQGNSA. The CDR3 totals 16 residues. V was clipped by 1 base and J by 5 bases, with 15 bases between them. The CDR3 DNA follows: TGTGCCAGCAGCTTAGTGTCGAGCAGGGCGGATCAGCCCCAGCATTTT. Translation: CASSLVSSRADQPQHF.

This sequence joins TRBV9 and TRBJ2-3; 9 nucleotides agree with TRBD2. The V gene end was trimmed by 3 bases and the J gene end by 6 bases; junction bases not matched to a gene: 14. The CDR3 sequence is 17 residues long. CDR1 and CDR2 from the germline V gene are SGDLS and YYNGEE. The CDR3 nucleotides read TGTGCCAGCAGCGAGACCCAGCTACAGCGGGGGGTTGATACGCAGTATTTT. The encoded protein is CASSETQLQRGVDTQYF. The full variable domain, with the rest looked up from reference TRBV9 and TRBJ2-3, is DSGVTQTPKHLITATGQRVTLRCSPRSGDLSVYWYQQSLDQGLQFLIQYYNGEERAKGNILERFSAQQFPDLHSELNLSSLELGDSALYFCASSETQLQRGVDTQYFGPGTRLTVL.